Listed below are T cell receptor beta chains from one sample, sequenced in a study of blood T cell repertoires in COVID-19. Assay used: immunoSEQ multiplex PCR; TCRdb lists only in-frame clones, some missing. The sample includes about 180,000 clones, 70% to 90% of them seen just once. Sequencing was done on a sample of peripheral blood. Receptors originate from a man aged 60 to 75 with COVID-19, enrolled during active disease. CDR3s leave out the opening cysteine and the closing phenylalanine or tryptophan.

TRBV7-2	TRBJ2-3	ASSFYSSTDTQY
TRBV24-1	TRBJ2-7	ATQAGSYEQY
TRBV5-1	TRBJ1-1	ASSSQGGTEAF
TRBV7-6	TRBJ2-7	ASSPRDQRDEQY
TRBV5-1	TRBJ1-1	ASSLQGAENTEAF
TRBV2	TRBJ1-5	ASSGGLSGNQPQH
TRBV6-2/TRBV6-3	TRBJ1-1	ASSYTRGEAF
TRBV28	TRBJ2-2	ASSSRGAGTGELF
TRBV6-5	TRBJ2-3	ASSYVSGRTDTQY
TRBV11-2	TRBJ2-1	ASSWYPTQTSGGVDEQF
TRBV19	TRBJ2-7	ASSRLAASSYEQY
TRBV9	TRBJ2-3	ASSDTGISTDTQY
TRBV3-1/TRBV3-2	TRBJ2-5	ASRSQGGGETQY
TRBV7-9	TRBJ1-2	ASSSGTVNGGYT
TRBV5-1	TRBJ2-7	ASSVDRASYEQY
TRBV7-2	TRBJ2-3	ASSALGGGLADTQY
TRBV28	TRBJ1-3	ASISYTGNSGNTIY
TRBV24-1	TRBJ1-3	ATTDPPQENTIY
TRBV7-9	TRBJ2-3	ASSLAAGLTSTDTQY
TRBV7-2	TRBJ2-7	ASSSIRVRTADSYEQY
TRBV5-1	TRBJ2-5	ASSLGSQGETQY
TRBV6-5	TRBJ2-1	ASSYAGKGSYNEQF
TRBV7-8	TRBJ1-1	ASSLGYYGGRNTEAF
TRBV21-1	TRBJ1-5	ASSRGKGRENNQPQH
TRBV7-9	TRBJ2-3	ASSPRGQEITDTQY
TRBV9	TRBJ2-6	ASSVDGAGPGANVLT
TRBV7-2	TRBJ2-3	ASRAGRNTDTQY
TRBV29-1	TRBJ1-2	SVRDTGGGYGYT
TRBV18	TRBJ1-1	ASSYYGTGGGAEAF
TRBV6-5	TRBJ1-2	ASSTGQGSYGYT
TRBV12-1	TRBJ2-2	ASSFALPSGGQPSTGELF
TRBV7-2	TRBJ2-1	ASSLVPREQF
TRBV4-1	TRBJ2-2	ASSQVGAWTGELF